The clone carrying this T cell receptor beta chain came up once. Its specificity is unknown. Amplified regions were TCR beta CDR3 sequences from RNA transcripts. A first-round RT-PCR of the TCR CDR3 used the HTBI primer set. TCRdb recomputed calls from the multiplex PCR reads with MiXCR, one row per CDR3 protein. Of about 480,000 distinct CDR3 sequences in the sample, over 13% were seen once. If no ophthalmopathy progression occurred within 18 months, Graves' hyperthyroidism was stable. Aged 18 to 65, the patients had hyperthyroidism that was newly diagnosed and had lasted under 2 months. The CDR3 sequence is 13 residues long. The V end lost 6 bases, the J end lost 6 bases, and 15 bases lay between the germline ends. Germline values: CDR1 MNHNS, CDR2 SASEGT. The data were taken from a study of T cells in Graves' hyperthyroidism and ophthalmopathy. Study-wide findings and caveats: Ophthalmopathy was told apart from stable hyperthyroidism by a 13 V-J model.

The sequenced material came from blood. The rearrangement joins TRBV6-1 to TRBJ2-7; D possibly corresponds to TRBD1 (6 bases). The origin of this receptor is a woman aged 18 to 35 with Graves' hyperthyroidism. The CDR3 sequence: CASSSSLGAEQYV. In DNA, the CDR3 is TGTGCCAGCAGCTCCAGTCTGGGGGCCGAGCAGTACGTC.